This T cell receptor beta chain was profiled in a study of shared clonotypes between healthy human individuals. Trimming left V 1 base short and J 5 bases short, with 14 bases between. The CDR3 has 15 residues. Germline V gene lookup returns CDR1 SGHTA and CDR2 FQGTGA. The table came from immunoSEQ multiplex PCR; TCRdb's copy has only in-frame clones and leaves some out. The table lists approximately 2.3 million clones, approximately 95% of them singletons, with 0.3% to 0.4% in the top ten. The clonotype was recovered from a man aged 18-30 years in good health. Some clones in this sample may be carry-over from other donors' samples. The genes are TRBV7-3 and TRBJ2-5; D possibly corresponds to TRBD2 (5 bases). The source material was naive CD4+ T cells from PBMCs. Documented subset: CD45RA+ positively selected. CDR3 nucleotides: TGTGCCAGCAGCTTAATATCCGGGATAGGCGAGACCCAGTACTTC. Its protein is CASSLISGIGETQYF.